This record covers a single T cell receptor beta chain. The sample originates from a study of blood T cell repertoires in COVID-19. The wider study: Italy, Spain and the United States were the sources of the convalescent and acute COVID-19 samples.

Germline V gene lookup returns CDR1 SGHNT and CDR2 YYREEE (reference sequence). This CDR3 spans 15 amino acids. V lost 0 bases and J lost 10; bases outside the gene matches: 10. Using immunoSEQ multiplex PCR, the repertoire was profiled, and TCRdb retains in-frame clones only, with some absent. The data contain about 200,000 clones, 90% to 95% of them seen just once; the ten biggest clones take up around 0.84%. The V gene is TRBV5-4, the J gene TRBJ2-1; 7 positions match TRBD2. Material for sequencing was peripheral blood. The clonotype originates from a man aged 55 to 70 with COVID-19, enrolled during active disease. CDR3 residues: CASSLALAAAPEQFF. Written as DNA, the CDR3 is TGTGCCAGCAGCTTGGCTCTAGCGGCGGCCCCGGAGCAGTTCTTC.